Here is one T cell receptor beta chain with its context. Sequencing used immunoSEQ multiplex PCR; TCRdb keeps in-frame clones, though not all of them. Of about 820,000 clones listed, 92% were seen once; the top ten hold about 25%. This sample stems from a study of shared clonotypes between healthy human individuals. Naive CD8 cells were CD45RO-negative, positively selected for CCR7, excluding terminally differentiated effector memory CD45RA+ cells. Specimen: naive CD8+ T cells sorted from blood. The sequence was collected from a man in his thirties or forties in good health.

CDR3 sequence reads: CASAPRREGPEQYF. Here the CDR3 DNA reads TGTGCCAGCGCGCCGCGGCGGGAAGGGCCCGAGCAGTACTTC. The chain combines TRBV7-6 with TRBJ2-7; D possibly corresponds to TRBD2 (6 bases). The CDR3 is 14 amino acids. V was pared by 8 bases and J by 6 bases, with 20 bases between. CDR1 SGHVS and CDR2 FNYEAQ come from the germline V gene.